This TCR beta chain comes out of a study of regulatory T cells in long-lasting Graves disease. Study results and limitations: Thyroid tissue went unexamined; only peripheral blood was analyzed.

This clonotype was seen many times. Its specificity is unknown. Combining iRepertoire HTBI primers with Arm-PCR of CDR3 regions, the authors built TCR beta libraries. TCRdb fed the multiplex PCR reads into MiXCR, producing one record per CDR3 protein. The sample gives 600,000 to 650,000 distinct CDR3 sequences, roughly 15% of which show up once; around 18% is in the top ten. The time point: newly diagnosed GD, antithyroid drugs for less than 3 months. Making the TCR library involved RNA that had been extracted from PBMCs. Looked up from germline, CDR1 is SGHAT and CDR2 is FQDESV (reference sequence). This CDR3 has 14 residues. These same records also appear under a second study, on T cells in Graves' hyperthyroidism and ophthalmopathy. This second report adds: When the TCR CDR3 underwent first-round RT-PCR, the HTBI primer set was used.

Sequencing used peripheral blood mononuclear cells (PBMCs), obtained at new diagnosis, from a patient treated with antithyroid drugs. This TCR was recovered from a woman aged 25 to 39 with Graves disease. This chain connects TRBV11-1 to TRBJ2-5; D gene ambiguous. The end of the DNA fits TRBJ2-1 better, so the J call may be wrong. CDR3 nucleotides: TGTGCCAGCAGCCCTCTACCTCTTGAGGATGAGCAGTTCTTC. Its translation: CASSPLPLEDEQFF.